The sequence of this T cell receptor (beta chain) was determined in a study of cytomegalovirus exposure and HLA in healthy donors. The study, taken as a whole, reports: Through in vitro validation, three CMV-associated chains were shown to be specific for CMV antigens.

Regarding this clone: The antigen remains undetermined.

Every donor was a healthy person donating bone marrow. 60 Vbeta and 13 Jbeta primers were used in PCR. The data were produced by immunoSEQ multiplex PCR, yet TCRdb's version contains in-frame clones alone and is incomplete. This sample yields roughly 140,000 clones, of which about four fifths are seen a single time; 2.8% belongs to the top ten. The CDR3 sequence is 15 residues long. The chain has TRBV21-1 and TRBJ2-1; TRBD2 is the table's D call, not checked against the DNA. TRBV21-1 has pseudogene status. The receptor comes from a male donor in good health and CMV-seronegative. The sample consisted of PBMCs. As DNA, the CDR3 is TGTGCCAGCAGGCGGGCAGTCCCTATATACAATGAGCAGTTCTTC. Translating gives CASRRAVPIYNEQFF.